The following is a TCR beta chain sequence with its context. Patients were diagnosed with urothelial carcinoma, either locally advanced or metastatic. These data come from a study of PD-L1 blockade in urothelial cancer. Overall study: The study started patients on atezolizumab in about 2014, giving 1,200 mg intravenously every 3 weeks. Prior exposure to chemotherapy in patients amounted to 0 to 3 regimens received. When blood samples were assessed, the median T cell count was around 150,000.

The V end was cut by 3 bases, the J end by 15 bases, with 15 bases between. The CDR3 is made up of 12 amino acids. CDR1 and CDR2 (germline): KGHSH, LQKENI. Libraries were prepared by immunoSEQ multiplex PCR; TCRdb keeps only in-frame clonotypes and omits some of them. The data show about 20,000 clones, around 88% seen once. V gene TRBV18 combines with J gene TRBJ2-1, with D possibly being TRBD2 (5 bases). Sequencing used PBMCs, obtained around atezolizumab (anti-PD-L1) treatment. The sequence was obtained from a man in his forties or fifties with urothelial cancer. The CDR3 DNA follows: TGTGCCAGCTCACCGGGAGACAAAGGACGGTTCTTC. It codes for CASSPGDKGRFF.